The next 27 T cell receptor beta chains were all read from a single sample in a study of post-analysis software for immune sequencing data. Study-level results: Elevated frequency relative to controls characterized several TRBV segments in patients, TRBV5-6, TRBV5-1 and TRBV20-1 among them.

TCR beta cDNA libraries had unique molecular identifiers. Each CDR3 protein gets one entry after TCRdb re-called the PCR reads with MiXCR. The table has hundreds of thousands of distinct CDR3 sequences, 30% seen once. Antigens of these TCRs are unknown. The source material was blood. The receptor set was obtained from a girl aged 5 to 17 with multiple sclerosis.

This clonotype was seen more than once but under ten times. This chain connects TRBV20-1 to TRBJ2-5; tentative D call: TRBD1 (5 bases). The germline V gene has CDR1 DFQATT and CDR2 SNEGSKA (reference sequence). This CDR3 region has 13 residues. The V and J ends lost 4 bases and 5 bases respectively, with 14 bases between them. CDR3 in DNA: TGCAGTGCTATGGACACCCTAGGCGAGACCCAGTACTTC. Amino acids: CSAMDTLGETQYF.

The V gene is TRBV15, the J gene TRBJ2-2, with 10 bases that match TRBD1. Germline V CDR1 and CDR2: LNHNV, YYDKDF (reference sequence). CDR3 length equals 15 residues. Trimming at V came to 5 bases and at J to 6 bases, leaving 6 bases not matched to a gene. The CDR3 bases are TGTGCCACCAGCTGGGACAGGGGTGTACCCGGGGAGCTGTTTTTT. Protein sequence: CATSWDRGVPGELFF.

A note on this clonotype: Since the CDR3 does not end with the conserved phenylalanine or tryptophan, this likely comes from a read error. The genes are TRBV7-9 and TRBJ2-1, with TRBD2 matching 15 bases. The trim removed 5 bases at V and 8 bases at J, leaving 4 bases unmatched. This CDR3 is 15 amino acids long. The germline CDR1 and CDR2 sequences are SEHNR and FQNEAQ (reference sequence). The chain's CDR3 is CASSLGTSGRHEQFV. The CDR3 region has the DNA TGTGCCAGCAGCCTAGGGACTAGCGGGAGGCATGAGCAGTTCGTC.

The J gene is TRBJ2-5, the V gene TRBV5-5; D might be TRBD2 (6 bases). Germline CDR1 SGHKS, CDR2 YYEKEE (reference sequence). The V end lost 0 bases, the J end lost 11 bases, and 20 bases lay between the germline ends. CDR3 length equals 15 residues. This CDR3 is CASSLEIAVCNEQYF. CDR3 sequence (DNA): TGTGCCAGCAGCTTGGAGATAGCGGTATGCAATGAGCAGTACTTC.

This chain links TRBV20-1 with TRBJ1-1, with TRBD1 identical over 7 bases. Trimming removed 1 base from V and 8 bases from J; junction bases left unmatched: 16. Germline assignment: CDR1 DFQATT and CDR2 SNEGSKA (reference sequence). The CDR3 covers 16 residues. This CDR3 reads CSARAGGGQAKVEAFF. CDR3 nucleotides: TGCAGTGCTAGAGCAGGAGGCGGACAGGCGAAAGTAGAAGCTTTCTTT.

This chain connects TRBV25-1 to TRBJ1-1; no definite D call. The germline V gene has CDR1 MGHDK and CDR2 SYGVNS. This CDR3 has 14 residues. The V end was cut by 5 bases, the J end by 0 bases, with 10 bases between. CDR3 loop: CASSPIGVNTEAFF. The CDR3 DNA is TGTGCCAGCAGTCCAATTGGGGTGAACACTGAAGCTTTCTTT.

The chain links TRBV12-3 or TRBV12-4 to TRBJ2-3; the match to TRBD2 covers 7 bases. The length of the CDR3 is 14 residues. V dropped 6 bases and J dropped 4; count of bases not matched to a gene: 7. This chain's CDR3 is CASSQLASSDTQYF. The CDR3 DNA reads TGTGCCAGCAGCCAACTAGCGTCCTCAGATACGCAGTATTTT.

The chain uses TRBV7-9 and TRBJ1-5; D is unresolved. Trimming pared 5 bases from V and 2 bases from J, leaving 13 bases between. This CDR3 is 15 amino acids long. The germline V gene has CDR1 SEHNR and CDR2 FQNEAQ (reference sequence). CDR3 loop: CASSPTGSGNQPQHF. As DNA, the CDR3 is TGTGCCAGCAGCCCGACGGGGTCGGGCAATCAGCCCCAGCATTTT. Complete variable domain (other parts from reference TRBV7-9 and TRBJ1-5): DTGVSQNPRHKITKRGQNVTFRCDPISEHNRLYWYRQTLGQGPEFLTYFQNEAQLEKSRLLSDRFSAERPKGSFSTLEIQRTEQGDSAMYLCASSPTGSGNQPQHFGDGTRLSIL.

On this clonotype: Compared with germline, one end of the junction differs, possibly owing to a read error. The gene calls are TRBV7-8 and TRBJ2-1; 8 positions match TRBD2. The CDR3 has 18 residues. CDR1 is SGHVS and CDR2 is FQNEAQ in the germline V gene. DNA of the CDR3: TGTGCCAGCAGCTTAGACGCCCTAGCGGGCCTCCTTTACAATGGGCAGTTCTTC. This sequence encodes CASSLDALAGLLYNGQFF.

This clonotype was seen a handful of times. This rearrangement joins TRBV12-3 or TRBV12-4 to TRBJ1-2; the D gene is possibly TRBD1 (5 bases). V was cut by 6 bases and J by 3 bases, with 11 bases left in between. The CDR3 consists of 13 residues. The CDR3: CASSDVGDYGYTF. CDR3 bases: TGTGCCAGCAGCGACGTGGGGGACTATGGCTACACCTTC.

There are a few counts of this clonotype. The chain links TRBV6-5 to TRBJ2-1; TRBD2 matches 12 bases. Germline V gives CDR1 MNHEY, CDR2 SVGAGI. J lost 4 bases, V lost 6 bases, and 4 bases had no gene match. CDR3 length: 15 amino acids. In nucleotides, the CDR3 is TGTGCCAGCAGATTTACTAGCGGGAGGTACAATGAGCAGTTCTTC. Translated, it gives CASRFTSGRYNEQFF.

This CDR3 is CASSLLSVASNEQFF. The DNA for the CDR3 is TGCGCCAGCAGCTTGTTATCTGTCGCGAGCAATGAGCAGTTCTTC. The chain joins TRBV5-1 to TRBJ2-1; D not resolved. Trimming took 1 base from V and 6 from J, leaving 14 bases between them. The CDR3 runs 15 residues. The germline gives CDR1 SGHRS, CDR2 YFSETQ.

This clonotype occurred a few times. The rearrangement uses TRBV4-3 and TRBJ2-6, with D possibly being TRBD2 (6 bases). V lost 3 bases and J 0 bases, leaving 9 bases between the germline ends. Germline CDR1 reads LGHNA; CDR2 reads YSLEER. The CDR3 is 16 amino acids. CDR3 loop: CASSQAGSSGANVLTF. The CDR3 DNA sequence: TGCGCCAGCAGCCAGGCCGGGAGCTCTGGGGCCAACGTCCTGACTTTC.

This clonotype was seen a handful of times. The genes are TRBV20-1 and TRBJ2-7, with 8 bases identical to TRBD2. J was trimmed by 1 base and V by 0 bases; bases with no gene match: 2. Germline V lookup: CDR1 DFQATT, CDR2 SNEGSKA (reference sequence). CDR3 length: 14 amino acids. CDR3 in DNA: TGCAGTGCTAGAGACGGGACTAGATCCTACGAGCAGTACTTC. It is translated as CSARDGTRSYEQYF.

V gene TRBV7-2 combines with J gene TRBJ2-3; D not certain. V gave up 10 bases and J gave up 0 bases, with 8 bases separating them. The CDR3 has 12 residues. Looked up from germline, CDR1 is SGHTA and CDR2 is FQGNSA. The CDR3 coding sequence is TGTGCCACGTCTCAGAGCACAGATACGCAGTATTTT. It specifies CATSQSTDTQYF. Drawing the rest from reference TRBV7-2 and TRBJ2-3, the complete variable domain is GAGVSQSPSNKVTEKGKDVELRCDPISGHTALYWYRQSLGQGLEFLIYFQGNSAPDKSGLPSDRFSAERTGGSVSTLTIQRTQQEDSAVYLCATSQSTDTQYFGPGTRLTVL.

The V and J genes are TRBV10-3 and TRBJ1-2; possibly TRBD1 for D (5 bases). CDR3 length: 16 residues. The V and J ends lost 4 bases and 2 bases respectively, with 17 bases between them. Germline values: CDR1 ENHRY, CDR2 SYGVKD. DNA of the CDR3: TGTGCCATCAGTGTCCAGGGACTCAGTGGGAACTATGGCTACACCTTC. Protein product: CAISVQGLSGNYGYTF.

This chain uses TRBV18 with TRBJ1-4; D is uncertain. This CDR3 has 14 amino acids. Trimming stripped 6 bases from V and 10 bases from J, with 18 bases between. Germline CDR1 reads KGHSH; CDR2 reads LQKENI. CDR3 sequence: CASSPVPRDGKLFF. CDR3 nucleotides: TGTGCCAGCTCCCCCGTGCCGCGGGATGGAAAACTGTTTTTT. The whole variable domain, filled in from reference TRBV18 and TRBJ1-4, reads NAGVMQNPRHLVRRRGQEARLRCSPMKGHSHVYWYRQLPEEGLKFMVYLQKENIIDESGMPKERFSAEFPKEGPSILRIQQVVRGDSAAYFCASSPVPRDGKLFFGSGTQLSVL.

This chain joins TRBV3-1 and TRBJ2-7, with D possibly TRBD2 on 5 matching bases. Germline V gene lookup returns CDR1 LGHDT and CDR2 YNNKEL (reference sequence). Deletions cut 8 bases from V and 3 bases from J, with 17 bases between. This CDR3 contains 14 residues. The CDR3 loop reads CASQRGGGYYEQYF. Written as DNA, the CDR3 is TGTGCCAGCCAAAGAGGAGGCGGGTACTACGAGCAGTACTTC.

The rearrangement joins TRBV20-1 to TRBJ1-4; no clear D. The germline CDR1 and CDR2 sequences are DFQATT and SNEGSKA (reference sequence). The CDR3 has 11 residues. V lost 6 bases to trimming and J lost 8 bases, with 10 bases between them. The CDR3 region is CSAPKEEKLFF. The CDR3 DNA reads as TGCAGTGCCCCGAAGGAGGAAAAACTGTTTTTT.

The V and J genes are TRBV5-5 and TRBJ2-2; 7 nucleotides line up with TRBD2. CDR1 and CDR2 (germline): SGHKS, YYEKEE (reference sequence). The CDR3 loop spans 14 amino acids. V shed 3 bases and J 4 bases; nucleotides not matched to a gene: 3. The CDR3 spells CASSWGGSTGELFF. The CDR3, as DNA: TGTGCCAGCAGCTGGGGGGGGTCCACCGGGGAGCTGTTTTTT.

The CDR3 region has the DNA TGCAGTGCCACATTTAGAGGGGTCGGCGGCTACACCTTC. Its translation: CSATFRGVGGYTF. The rearrangement uses TRBV20-1 and TRBJ1-2; D possibly corresponds to TRBD1 (5 bases). V lost 6 bases and J 8 bases, leaving 19 bases between the germline ends. This CDR3 is 13 amino acids long. CDR1 DFQATT and CDR2 SNEGSKA come from the germline V gene (reference sequence).

The rearrangement links TRBV15 to TRBJ2-4; tentative D call: TRBD2 (6 bases). V was trimmed by 0 bases and J by 8 bases, leaving 14 bases between them. Germline V gene lookup returns CDR1 LNHNV and CDR2 YYDKDF (reference sequence). This CDR3 is 15 amino acids long. The CDR3 DNA reads as TGTGCCACCAGCAGAGATGGAGGGGCGCGGGACATTCAGTACTTC. The encoded protein is CATSRDGGARDIQYF.

V usage is TRBV10-3 and J usage is TRBJ2-7; D gene uncertain. Germline V gene data show CDR1 as ENHRY and CDR2 as SYGVKD. With 5 bases removed from V and 10 bases from J, the gap between germline ends came to 18 bases. This CDR3 comprises 13 residues. Here the CDR3 DNA reads TGTGCCATCAGTCAACTCCTACAAGAGGCCCAGTACTTC. Encoded protein: CAISQLLQEAQYF.

This clonotype was seen many times. The CDR3 DNA is TGCGCCAGCAGCCAAGATCGAAGCGATACGCAGTATTTT. Its translation is CASSQDRSDTQYF. The chain uses TRBV4-3 and TRBJ2-3; D ambiguous. V was clipped by 0 bases and J by 6 bases, with 7 bases between them. The length of the CDR3 is 13 residues. CDR1 and CDR2 (germline): LGHNA, YSLEER.

This chain uses TRBV10-3 with TRBJ1-1, with 8 positions matching TRBD1. Germline trimming cut 7 bases from V and 9 bases from J; bases unmatched to any gene: 4. Germline assignment: CDR1 ENHRY and CDR2 SYGVKD. The CDR3 has 11 amino acids. The CDR3 bases are TGTGCCATCATGAGGACAGGGCAAGCTTTCTTT. Its protein is CAIMRTGQAFF.

This clonotype was observed a few times. The chain combines TRBV20-1 with TRBJ2-1; 11 bases are shared with TRBD1. Per germline, CDR1 DFQATT and CDR2 SNEGSKA (reference sequence). The ends lost 2 bases at V and 6 bases at J; junction bases unmatched: 3. The CDR3 totals 14 residues. The CDR3 is CSARWDRGVNEQFF. CDR3 sequence (DNA): TGCAGTGCTAGATGGGACAGGGGGGTCAATGAGCAGTTCTTC.

V is TRBV20-1 and J is TRBJ2-5; 10 bases map to TRBD2. There are 18 residues in the CDR3. The V gene's germline CDR1 is DFQATT and CDR2 SNEGSKA (reference sequence). V shed 1 base and J 3 bases; nucleotides not matched to a gene: 14. In DNA form, the CDR3 reads TGCAGTGCTAGAGGGGCTAGCGGGAGAGGTCTGGCTGAAGAGACCCAGTACTTC. Translating it yields CSARGASGRGLAEETQYF.